What follows is one T cell receptor beta chain and its context. This sample stems from a study of blood T cell repertoires in COVID-19. Study context: Some COVID-19 samples were acute and others convalescent; all came from the United States, Italy and Spain. PBMCs, B-cell-depleted T cells, or T cells were the source of the cDNA or gDNA that made up the material.

This CDR3 contains 17 residues. The ends lost 7 bases at V and 7 bases at J; junction bases unmatched: 18. Germline-derived CDR1 and CDR2 are MNHEY and SMNVEV (reference sequence). Original methodology: Reference gene primer amplification gave estimated nucleated cell counts. Here immunoSEQ multiplex PCR was the method, and the copy in TCRdb shows in-frame clones only, minus some. V and J calls and clone size follow that table, whereas D and trimming were derived from the DNA. The sample lists tens of thousands of clones, about four fifths occurring once. This chain joins TRBV27 and TRBJ2-1; 8 bases map to TRBD2. The sequenced material came from peripheral blood. The receptor's source is a man aged 80 or over with active or convalescent COVID-19. The CDR3 region is CASIQFIAGRFRNEQFF. The CDR3 DNA is TGTGCCAGCATACAGTTTATAGCGGGGAGGTTCAGGAATGAGCAGTTCTTC.